This T cell receptor (beta chain) was found in a study of T cells in Graves' hyperthyroidism and ophthalmopathy. General study results and limits: Most expanded thyroid clonotypes above 0.001 recurred in blood.

This clonotype was found many times. What it binds is not known. CDR3 length: 15 amino acids. Trimming took 4 bases from V and 9 from J, leaving 19 bases between them. Germline-derived CDR1 and CDR2 are MDHEN and SYDVKM. Patients with uncontrolled infections, other autoimmune diseases, pregnancy or lactation were excluded. Together with thyroid ultrasound, orbital computed tomography, serum thyroxine and TRAb, clinical symptoms were used for diagnoses. There were TCR beta CDR3 regions amplified from RNA transcripts. First-round RT-PCR of the TCR CDR3 relied on the HTBI primer set. Each CDR3 protein gets one entry after TCRdb re-called the multiplex PCR reads with MiXCR. The sample has 100,000 to 130,000 distinct CDR3 sequences, about 16% seen once.

This sequence joins TRBV28 and TRBJ2-4; D tentatively fits TRBD1 or TRBD2 (7 bases each). The TCR was taken from a woman aged 50 to 60 with Graves' hyperthyroidism. The sample comprised blood. The CDR3 bases are TGTGCCAGCAGTTACCCGGGACAGCGGGGAGGCATTCAGTACTTC. Translated: CASSYPGQRGGIQYF.